This TCR beta chain stems from a study of a mutant IDH1 vaccine in newly diagnosed glioma. Study in general: Pretreatment consisted of radiotherapy, temozolomide, or both, with most receiving both.

Time point described: week 35, safety follow-up. Every vaccination contained 300 ug of the mutant IDH1 20-mer peptide and was paired with topical imiquimod. About this clone itself: Its matching antigen is unknown.

From germline, CDR1 is MNHNS and CDR2 SASEGT. The V gene end was trimmed by 6 bases and the J gene end by 6 bases; junction bases not matched to a gene: 7. The length of the CDR3 is 15 residues. TCRdb keeps only in-frame clones here, not all; method: immunoSEQ multiplex PCR. The sample has around 32,000 clones, roughly four fifths seen once. The starting material was PBMCs, obtained from a glioma patient whose treatment included an IDH1 peptide vaccine. V is TRBV6-1 and J is TRBJ1-5, with 11 bases fitting TRBD1. This receptor was identified in a woman under 30 with glioma. The CDR3 spells CASSRDRGVIQPQHF. CDR3 sequence (DNA): TGTGCCAGCAGCAGGGACAGGGGGGTGATTCAGCCCCAGCATTTT.